Listed here are 17 T cell receptor beta chains from one sample, sequenced in a study of CXCR3-negative and CXCR3-positive naive CD8 T cells. The authors made the TRB cDNA libraries by 5' RACE using UMI labels. TCRdb processed the 5' RACE reads again and assigns one entry to each CDR3 protein, with no DNA. The repertoire shows fewer than 80,000 distinct CDR3 sequences; the top ten hold over 1.3%. Input material: naive CXCR3- CD8+ T cells from blood. Regarding subset: CD45RO-CCR7+CD27+CD95- naive CD8+ T cells lacking CXCR3 (TNR3-). The source is a human donor in good health. Some clones in this sample may be carry-over from other donors' samples.

V is TRBV4-3 and J is TRBJ2-1; TCRdb's assignment of TRBD1 cannot be checked, as there is no DNA. Germline CDR1 reads LGHNA; CDR2 reads YSLEER. The CDR3 contains 16 residues. The CDR3 is CASSQSSGGNYNEQFF.

The chain uses TRBV7-2 and TRBJ2-7; lacking DNA, the TRBD1 call made by TCRdb goes unchecked. This CDR3 spans 14 amino acids. The germline gives CDR1 SGHTA, CDR2 FQGNSA. CDR3 protein: CASSITGVGYEQYF.

The V and J genes are TRBV12-3 or TRBV12-4 and TRBJ2-1. The CDR3 runs 13 residues. This CDR3 is CASSPGLYNEQFF.

The J gene is TRBJ2-7, the V gene TRBV7-2; the TCRdb D gene call, TRBD2, has no DNA to confirm it. CDR1 is SGHTA and CDR2 is FQGNSA in the germline V gene. There are 13 residues in the CDR3. This CDR3 reads CASSPIWGLEQYF. The whole variable domain, filled in from reference TRBV7-2 and TRBJ2-7, reads GAGVSQSPSNKVTEKGKDVELRCDPISGHTALYWYRQSLGQGLEFLIYFQGNSAPDKSGLPSDRFSAERTGGSVSTLTIQRTQQEDSAVYLCASSPIWGLEQYFGPGTRLTVT.

V is TRBV14 and J is TRBJ2-7; TCRdb gives TRBD1 as the D gene, but with no DNA this cannot be confirmed. Germline loops: CDR1 SGHDN, CDR2 FVKESK. CDR3 length equals 13 residues. The CDR3 spells CASSPEGGYEQYF.

The gene calls are TRBV29-1 and TRBJ2-5; TCRdb designates TRBD1, a call that cannot be tested without DNA. The CDR3 runs to 12 residues. The germline CDR1 and CDR2 sequences are SQVTM and ANQGSEA. This chain's CDR3 is CSVGTGQETQYF.

The rearrangement joins TRBV4-3 to TRBJ2-7; TCRdb's D call of TRBD1 is untestable without DNA. The germline CDR1 and CDR2 sequences are LGHNA and YSLEER. There are 16 residues in the CDR3. The CDR3 sequence is CASSQDFRTGGNEQYF.

The rearrangement joins TRBV28 to TRBJ2-7; absent DNA, TCRdb's TRBD1 call cannot be checked. Germline V lookup: CDR1 MDHEN, CDR2 SYDVKM. The CDR3 length is 18 residues. The CDR3 sequence: CASSLSLTPVGTTYEQYF.

This rearrangement joins TRBV5-1 to TRBJ2-7. Germline CDR1 and CDR2: SGHRS and YFSETQ. The CDR3 covers 15 residues. CDR3 sequence reads: CASSLEVGSAYEQYF. Together with reference TRBV5-1 and TRBJ2-7, the CDR3 gives the full variable domain: KAGVTQTPRYLIKTRGQQVTLSCSPISGHRSVSWYQQTPGQGLQFLFEYFSETQRNKGNFPGRFSGRQFSNSRSEMNVSTLELGDSALYLCASSLEVGSAYEQYFGPGTRLTVT.

The CDR3 loop is CASSFKRDYQETQYF. The rearrangement uses TRBV11-2 and TRBJ2-5; there is no DNA to check the TCRdb D call of TRBD2. The CDR3 spans 15 residues. Germline V gene data show CDR1 as SGHAT and CDR2 as FQNNGV.

J is TRBJ1-1 and V is TRBV5-1. CDR1 SGHRS and CDR2 YFSETQ come from the germline V gene. The CDR3 extends over 16 amino acids. The CDR3 reads CASSLETPYMNTEAFF. The full variable domain, completed using reference TRBV5-1 and TRBJ1-1, is KAGVTQTPRYLIKTRGQQVTLSCSPISGHRSVSWYQQTPGQGLQFLFEYFSETQRNKGNFPGRFSGRQFSNSRSEMNVSTLELGDSALYLCASSLETPYMNTEAFFGQGTRLTVV.

V is TRBV29-1 and J is TRBJ2-1; the TRBD2 assignment by TCRdb is unverifiable without DNA. CDR3 size: 11 residues. In germline, CDR1 is SQVTM, CDR2 ANQGSEA. CDR3 sequence: CSVGRNNEQFF.

This chain joins TRBV7-9 and TRBJ2-2; TCRdb selects TRBD1, and the lack of DNA leaves this call unchecked. The CDR3 totals 17 residues. CDR1 and CDR2 from the germline V gene are SEHNR and FQNEAQ (reference sequence). Here the CDR3 reads CASSYQPGQENTGELFF.

The CDR3 loop reads CSAPLTTYEQYF. This chain connects TRBV20-1 to TRBJ2-7; TCRdb selects TRBD1, and the lack of DNA leaves this call unchecked. Germline V CDR1 and CDR2: DFQATT, SNEGSKA (reference sequence). CDR3 length equals 12 residues.

CDR3 region: CATRRSGENTEAFF. This chain connects TRBV6-6 to TRBJ1-1. The CDR3 runs 14 residues. Germline V gives CDR1 MNHNY, CDR2 SVGAGI (reference sequence).

The chain joins TRBV2 to TRBJ1-5; TCRdb gives TRBD1 as the D gene, but with no DNA this cannot be confirmed. The CDR3 covers 15 residues. The germline V gene encodes CDR1 SNHLY and CDR2 FYNNEI. The CDR3 loop reads CAGSEGGVVNQPQHF. The whole variable domain, remainder taken from reference TRBV2 and TRBJ1-5, is EPEVTQTPSHQVTQMGQEVILRCVPISNHLYFYWYRQILGQKVEFLVSFYNNEISEKSEIFDDQFSVERPDGSNFTLKIRSTKLEDSAMYFCAGSEGGVVNQPQHFGDGTRLSIL.

The chain is built from TRBV6-6 and TRBJ1-2; TCRdb returns TRBD1, unconfirmable since there is no DNA. The CDR3 is made up of 12 amino acids. The germline CDR1 and CDR2 sequences are MNHNY and SVGAGI (reference sequence). Here the CDR3 reads CASSEGAHGYTF.